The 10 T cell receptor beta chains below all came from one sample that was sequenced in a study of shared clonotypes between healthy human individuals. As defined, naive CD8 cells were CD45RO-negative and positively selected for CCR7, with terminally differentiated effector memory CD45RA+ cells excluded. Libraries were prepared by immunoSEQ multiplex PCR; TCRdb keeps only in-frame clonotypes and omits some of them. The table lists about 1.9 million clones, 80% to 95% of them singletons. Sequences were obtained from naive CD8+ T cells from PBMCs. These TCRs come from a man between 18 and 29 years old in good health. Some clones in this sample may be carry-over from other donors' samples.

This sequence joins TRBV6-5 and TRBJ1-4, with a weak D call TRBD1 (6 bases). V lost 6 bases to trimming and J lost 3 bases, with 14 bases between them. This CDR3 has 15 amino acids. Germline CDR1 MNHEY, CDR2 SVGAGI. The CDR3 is CASSALDSANEKLFF. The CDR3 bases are TGTGCCAGCAGCGCACTGGACAGCGCTAATGAAAAACTGTTTTTT.

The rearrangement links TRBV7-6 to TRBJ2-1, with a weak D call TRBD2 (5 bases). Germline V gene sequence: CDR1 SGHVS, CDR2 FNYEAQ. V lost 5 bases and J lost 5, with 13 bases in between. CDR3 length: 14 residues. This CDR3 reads CASSVLEGDNEQFF. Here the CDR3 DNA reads TGTGCCAGCAGCGTACTCGAGGGAGACAATGAGCAGTTCTTC. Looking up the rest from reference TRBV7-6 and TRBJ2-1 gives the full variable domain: GAGVSQSPRYKVTKRGQDVALRCDPISGHVSLYWYRQALGQGPEFLTYFNYEAQQDKSGLPNDRFSAERPEGSISTLTIQRTEQRDSAMYRCASSVLEGDNEQFFGPGTRLTVL.

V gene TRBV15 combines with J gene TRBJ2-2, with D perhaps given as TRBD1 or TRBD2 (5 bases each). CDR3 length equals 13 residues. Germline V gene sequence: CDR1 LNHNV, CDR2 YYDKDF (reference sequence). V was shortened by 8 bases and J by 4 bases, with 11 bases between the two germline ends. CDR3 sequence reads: CATGGMSTGELFF. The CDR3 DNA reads TGTGCCACCGGGGGAATGAGCACCGGGGAGCTGTTTTTT. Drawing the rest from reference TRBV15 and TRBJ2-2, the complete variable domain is DAMVIQNPRYQVTQFGKPVTLSCSQTLNHNVMYWYQQKSSQAPKLLFHYYDKDFNNEADTPDNFQSRRPNTSFCFLDIRSPGLGDTAMYLCATGGMSTGELFFGEGSRLTVL.

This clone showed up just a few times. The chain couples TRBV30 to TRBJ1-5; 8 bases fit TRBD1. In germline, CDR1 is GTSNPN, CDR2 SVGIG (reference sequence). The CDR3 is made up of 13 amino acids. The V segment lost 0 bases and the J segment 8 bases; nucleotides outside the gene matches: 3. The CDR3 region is CAWSVQGEEPQHF. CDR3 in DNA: TGTGCCTGGAGTGTACAGGGGGAAGAGCCCCAGCATTTT.

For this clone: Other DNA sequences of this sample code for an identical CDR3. The CDR3 is CASSFSQYEQYF. CDR3 nucleotide sequence: TGTGCCAGCAGTTTTAGCCAGTACGAGCAGTACTTC. The V gene is TRBV28, the J gene TRBJ2-7; unclear D gene. CDR3 length: 12 amino acids. Trimming stripped 3 bases from V and 4 bases from J, with 7 bases between. Looked up from germline, CDR1 is MDHEN and CDR2 is SYDVKM.

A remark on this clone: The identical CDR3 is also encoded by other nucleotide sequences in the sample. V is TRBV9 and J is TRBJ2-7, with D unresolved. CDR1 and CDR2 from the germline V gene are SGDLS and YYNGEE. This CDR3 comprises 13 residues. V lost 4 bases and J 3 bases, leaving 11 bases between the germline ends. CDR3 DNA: TGTGCCAGCAGCTCCCGATCTGGCTACGAGCAGTACTTC. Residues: CASSSRSGYEQYF.

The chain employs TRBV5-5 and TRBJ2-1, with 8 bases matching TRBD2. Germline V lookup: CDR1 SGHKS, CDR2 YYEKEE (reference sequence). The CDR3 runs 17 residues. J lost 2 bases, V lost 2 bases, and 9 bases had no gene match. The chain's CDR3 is CASSLGWTSRTYNEQFF. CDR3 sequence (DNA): TGTGCCAGCAGCTTAGGGTGGACTAGCCGAACCTACAATGAGCAGTTCTTC.

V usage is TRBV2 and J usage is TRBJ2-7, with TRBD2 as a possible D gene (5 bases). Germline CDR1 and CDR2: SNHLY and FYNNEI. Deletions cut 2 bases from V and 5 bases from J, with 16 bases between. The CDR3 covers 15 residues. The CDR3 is CASSESLYERDEQYF. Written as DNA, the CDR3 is TGTGCCAGCAGTGAATCTTTGTACGAGAGGGACGAGCAGTACTTC.

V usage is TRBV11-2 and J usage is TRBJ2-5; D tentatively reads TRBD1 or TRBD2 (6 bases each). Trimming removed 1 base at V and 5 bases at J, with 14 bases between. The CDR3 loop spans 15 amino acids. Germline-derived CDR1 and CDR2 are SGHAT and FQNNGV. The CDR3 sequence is CASSLGQTGGETQYF. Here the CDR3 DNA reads TGTGCCAGCAGCTTAGGCCAGACAGGAGGGGAGACCCAGTACTTC.

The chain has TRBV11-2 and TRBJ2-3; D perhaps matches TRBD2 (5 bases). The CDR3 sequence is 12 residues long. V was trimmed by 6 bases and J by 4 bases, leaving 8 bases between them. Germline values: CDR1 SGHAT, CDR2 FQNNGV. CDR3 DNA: TGTGCCAGCAGGGGAGCGGCAGATACGCAGTATTTT. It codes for CASRGAADTQYF.